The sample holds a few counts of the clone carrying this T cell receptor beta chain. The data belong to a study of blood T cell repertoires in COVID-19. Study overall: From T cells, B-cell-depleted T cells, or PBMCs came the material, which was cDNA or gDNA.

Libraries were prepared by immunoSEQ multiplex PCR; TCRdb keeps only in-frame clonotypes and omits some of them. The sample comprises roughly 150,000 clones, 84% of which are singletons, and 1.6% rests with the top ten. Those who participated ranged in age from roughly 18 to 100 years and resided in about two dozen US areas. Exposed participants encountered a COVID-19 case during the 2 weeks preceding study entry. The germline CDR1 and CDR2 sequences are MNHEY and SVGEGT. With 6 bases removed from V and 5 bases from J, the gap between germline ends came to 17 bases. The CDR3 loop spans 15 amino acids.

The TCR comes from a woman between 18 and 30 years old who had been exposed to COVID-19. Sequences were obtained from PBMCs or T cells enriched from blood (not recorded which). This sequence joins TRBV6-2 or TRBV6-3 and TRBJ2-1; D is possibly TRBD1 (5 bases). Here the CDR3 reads CASSNQGWDNNEQFF. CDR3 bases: TGTGCCAGCAGCAACCAGGGATGGGATAACAATGAGCAGTTCTTC.